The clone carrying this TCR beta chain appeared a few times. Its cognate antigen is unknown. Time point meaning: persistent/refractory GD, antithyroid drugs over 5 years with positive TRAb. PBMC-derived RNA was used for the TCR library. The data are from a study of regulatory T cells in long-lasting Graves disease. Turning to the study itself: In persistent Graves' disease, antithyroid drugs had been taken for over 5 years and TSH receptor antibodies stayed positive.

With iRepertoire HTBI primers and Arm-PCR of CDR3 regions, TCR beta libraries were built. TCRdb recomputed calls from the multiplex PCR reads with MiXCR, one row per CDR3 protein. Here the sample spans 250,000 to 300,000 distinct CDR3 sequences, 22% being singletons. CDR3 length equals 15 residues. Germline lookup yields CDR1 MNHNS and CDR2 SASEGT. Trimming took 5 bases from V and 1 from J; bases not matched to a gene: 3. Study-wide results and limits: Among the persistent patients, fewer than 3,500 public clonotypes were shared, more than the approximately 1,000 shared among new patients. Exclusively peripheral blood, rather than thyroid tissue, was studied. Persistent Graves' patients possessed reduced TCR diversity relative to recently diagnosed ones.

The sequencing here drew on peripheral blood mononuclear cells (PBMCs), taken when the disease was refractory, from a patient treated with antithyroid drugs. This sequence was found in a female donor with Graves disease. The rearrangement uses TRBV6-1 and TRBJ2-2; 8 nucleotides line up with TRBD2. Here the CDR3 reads CASSNLAGNTGELFF. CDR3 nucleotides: TGTGCCAGCAGTAACCTAGCGGGGAACACCGGGGAGCTGTTTTTT.